The 30 T cell receptor beta chains below all came from one sample that was sequenced in a study of technical replicates of blood from several donors. Clones were sequenced by immunoSEQ multiplex PCR, and TCRdb holds only the in-frame ones, with some missing. Of tens of thousands of clones listed, over 75% are singletons. The sequencing sample was made of T cells isolated from PBMCs. The receptors were sampled from a human donor in good health.

V usage is TRBV18 and J usage is TRBJ2-3; 9 nucleotides match TRBD1. CDR1 and CDR2 from the germline V gene are KGHSH and LQKENI. V shed 5 bases, J shed 2 bases, and the junction held 5 bases outside the gene matches. The length of the CDR3 is 15 residues. CDR3 region: CASSSGTGNTDTQYF. As DNA, the CDR3 is TGTGCCAGCTCATCCGGGACAGGGAACACAGATACGCAGTATTTT. The variable domain in full, completed from reference TRBV18 and TRBJ2-3, reads NAGVMQNPRHLVRRRGQEARLRCSPMKGHSHVYWYRQLPEEGLKFMVYLQKENIIDESGMPKERFSAEFPKEGPSILRIQQVVRGDSAAYFCASSSGTGNTDTQYFGPGTRLTVL.

V and J are TRBV9 and TRBJ2-5, with TRBD2 matching 8 bases. Trimming took 4 bases from V and 4 from J; bases not matched to a gene: 15. Germline values: CDR1 SGDLS, CDR2 YYNGEE. The CDR3 length is 17 residues. The CDR3 is CASSFKPSPAGGETQYF. CDR3 in DNA: TGTGCCAGCAGCTTCAAGCCTTCTCCCGCGGGGGGAGAGACCCAGTACTTC.

This clone was seen a single time. The rearrangement uses TRBV30 and TRBJ2-1; the match to TRBD1 covers 7 bases. The CDR3 loop spans 14 amino acids. Unmatched junction bases numbered 8, after V lost 4 bases and J lost 5 bases. The V gene's germline CDR1 is GTSNPN and CDR2 SVGIG (reference sequence). This CDR3 is CAWTKGTENNEQFF. CDR3 DNA: TGTGCCTGGACCAAAGGGACAGAAAACAATGAGCAGTTCTTC. Filled out from reference TRBV30 and TRBJ2-1, the complete variable domain reads SQTIHQWPATLVQPVGSPLSLECTVEGTSNPNLYWYRQAAGRGLQLLFYSVGIGQISSEVPQNLSASRPQDRQFILSSKKLLLSDSGFYLCAWTKGTENNEQFFGPGTRLTVL.

The chain employs TRBV6-6 and TRBJ1-1; TRBD1 might be the D (6 bases). CDR3 length equals 16 residues. Germline V lookup: CDR1 MNHNY, CDR2 SVGAGI (reference sequence). Between the trimmed V and J ends, which lost 1 base and 2 bases, there was a span of 14 bases. The chain's CDR3 is CASSYFIQGRNTEAFF. The CDR3 DNA reads TGTGCCAGCAGTTACTTTATACAGGGAAGAAACACTGAAGCTTTCTTT.

There are a few counts of this clone. The chain joins TRBV4-1 to TRBJ1-5; D call uncertain. The CDR3 loop spans 13 amino acids. Trimming removed 3 bases from V and 0 bases from J, with 3 bases in between. Germline V gives CDR1 MGHRA, CDR2 YSYEKL. The CDR3 loop is CASSQYSNQPQHF. The CDR3 DNA is TGCGCCAGCAGCCAGTATAGCAATCAGCCCCAGCATTTT.

This clone has only one observation. The gene calls are TRBV4-2 and TRBJ2-5; 9 bases are shared with TRBD2. The CDR3 spans 18 residues. J was trimmed by 7 bases and V by 1 base; bases with no gene match: 16. Germline V gene data show CDR1 as LGHNA and CDR2 as YNFKEQ. CDR3 residues: CASSQGGKGAGGIGTQYF. The CDR3 DNA reads TGTGCCAGCAGCCAAGGGGGGAAAGGGGCGGGAGGGATAGGGACCCAGTACTTC.

The V and J genes are TRBV6-1 and TRBJ2-3, with 10 bases fitting TRBD2. The CDR3 length is 15 residues. J lost 5 bases, V lost 5 bases, and 7 bases had no gene match. Germline V gives CDR1 MNHNS, CDR2 SASEGT. CDR3 nucleotides: TGTGCCAGCAGTAACTTAGCGGGAGGAGGAGATACGCAGTATTTT. Translated, it gives CASSNLAGGGDTQYF.

The chain couples TRBV10-3 to TRBJ2-1; D ambiguous. The CDR3 runs 13 residues. Germline V gene data show CDR1 as ENHRY and CDR2 as SYGVKD. Trimming took off 10 bases at V and 2 bases at J, with 12 bases between the two ends. The CDR3 DNA follows: TGTGCCACGAACTTAGAAACCTACAATGAGCAGTTCTTC. Amino acid sequence: CATNLETYNEQFF.

This chain joins TRBV4-3 and TRBJ1-2; D call uncertain. CDR1 and CDR2 from the germline V gene are LGHNA and YSLEER. This CDR3 contains 13 residues. Between the trimmed V and J ends, which lost 0 bases and 10 bases, there was a span of 12 bases. Written as DNA, the CDR3 is TGCGCCAGCAGCCAAGACTACGGCGGGGACTACACCTTC. This translates into CASSQDYGGDYTF.

CDR3 sequence (DNA): TGCGCCAGCAGCCAAGTAGGTCCAGGGGAATGGAGCGGACCATATGGCTACACCTTC. Translating it yields CASSQVGPGEWSGPYGYTF. The V call is TRBV4-3, the J call TRBJ1-2; D perhaps matches TRBD1 (6 bases). Per the germline V gene, CDR1 is LGHNA and CDR2 is YSLEER. Between the trimmed V and J ends, which lost 1 base and 5 bases, there was a span of 26 bases. There are 19 residues in the CDR3.

The genes are TRBV18 and TRBJ1-1; possible D gene TRBD1, 6 bases. Germline V gene sequence: CDR1 KGHSH, CDR2 LQKENI. Trimming cost V 3 bases and J 0 bases, with 26 bases left between them. The CDR3 has 20 amino acids. The CDR3 protein is CASSPVIVQGSAQMNTEAFF. CDR3 DNA sequence: TGTGCCAGCTCACCTGTGATCGTGCAGGGGTCGGCCCAGATGAACACTGAAGCTTTCTTT.

This clone showed up just once. J is TRBJ2-4 and V is TRBV6-5; 7 bases line up with TRBD2. J was trimmed by 0 bases and V by 4 bases; bases with no gene match: 6. Per the germline V gene, CDR1 is MNHEY and CDR2 is SVGAGI. The CDR3 sequence is 16 residues long. The CDR3 nucleotides read TGTGCCAGCAGTTGGTCAGCGGGGCTAGCCAAAAACATTCAGTACTTC. It specifies CASSWSAGLAKNIQYF.

V and J are TRBV7-3 and TRBJ2-7; a weak D match, TRBD1 (6 bases). The CDR3 consists of 16 residues. Trimming took off 0 bases at V and 12 bases at J, with 24 bases between the two ends. From germline, CDR1 is SGHTA and CDR2 FQGTGA. The CDR3 is CASSLTPVTGRIIWYF. In nucleotides, the CDR3 is TGTGCCAGCAGCTTAACCCCGGTCACAGGGCGAATTATCTGGTACTTC.

This chain uses TRBV19 with TRBJ1-1; D is uncertain. This CDR3 is built from 12 residues. Between the trimmed V and J ends, which lost 5 bases and 7 bases, there was a span of 11 bases. The V gene's germline CDR1 is LNHDA and CDR2 SQIVND (reference sequence). CDR3 amino acids: CASSFGESEAFF. CDR3 in DNA: TGTGCCAGTAGTTTCGGGGAGAGTGAAGCTTTCTTT.

The rearrangement uses TRBV9 and TRBJ2-7; D possibly corresponds to TRBD2 (6 bases). Trimming took off 0 bases at V and 0 bases at J, with 16 bases between the two ends. Germline values: CDR1 SGDLS, CDR2 YYNGEE. The CDR3 runs 17 residues. CDR3 coding DNA: TGTGCCAGCAGCGTAGGGGGGGTCGGATTCACCTCCTACGAGCAGTACTTC. This translates into CASSVGGVGFTSYEQYF.

The chain has TRBV9 and TRBJ1-1; D is perhaps TRBD1 (5 bases). There are 15 residues in the CDR3. The germline V and J ends were trimmed by 4 bases and 7 bases, with 20 bases remaining between them. From germline, CDR1 is SGDLS and CDR2 YYNGEE. The CDR3 region is CASSPRRGSGDEAFF. In DNA, the CDR3 is TGTGCCAGCAGCCCCCGGCGGGGGAGCGGGGATGAAGCTTTCTTT.

The chain has TRBV5-1 and TRBJ2-2; tentatively, D is TRBD1 (5 bases). The germline CDR1 and CDR2 sequences are SGHRS and YFSETQ. Trimming left V 1 base short and J 6 bases short, with 16 bases between. This CDR3 is built from 16 residues. The CDR3 DNA reads as TGCGCCAGCAGCTTGATCTATAAGGGGAATTCCGGGGAGCTGTTTTTT. Encoded protein: CASSLIYKGNSGELFF.

The chain has TRBV7-6 and TRBJ1-2, with 9 bases that match TRBD1. Germline CDR1 and CDR2: SGHVS and FNYEAQ. V shed 5 bases and J 9 bases; nucleotides not matched to a gene: 7. This CDR3 contains 13 residues. The CDR3 loop is CASSQRDRESYTF. CDR3 DNA sequence: TGTGCCAGCAGCCAGAGGGACAGGGAGAGCTACACCTTC.

The chain is built from TRBV2 and TRBJ2-2; a possible D gene is TRBD2 (6 bases). V was shortened by 0 bases and J by 0 bases, with 11 bases between the two germline ends. CDR3 size: 17 residues. From germline, CDR1 is SNHLY and CDR2 FYNNEI. As DNA, the CDR3 is TGTGCCAGCAGTGAAGCGGTTCGGGAGCCGAACACCGGGGAGCTGTTTTTT. It yields the protein CASSEAVREPNTGELFF.

This chain links TRBV11-2 with TRBJ2-1; D remains unclear. The length of the CDR3 is 12 residues. Germline V gene data show CDR1 as SGHAT and CDR2 as FQNNGV. V lost 2 bases and J lost 6, with 5 bases in between. CDR3 in amino acids: CASSLYLNEQFF. For the CDR3, the DNA is TGTGCCAGCAGCTTATATCTCAATGAGCAGTTCTTC.

The J gene is TRBJ1-2, the V gene TRBV4-1; TRBD1 matches 9 bases. With V trimmed by 8 bases and J by 7 bases, 11 bases remained unmatched. The length of the CDR3 is 14 residues. The germline CDR1 and CDR2 sequences are MGHRA and YSYEKL. The CDR3 sequence: CASDIGGTGRGYTF. DNA of the CDR3: TGCGCCAGCGACATCGGAGGGACAGGGCGTGGCTACACCTTC.

This CDR3 reads CASSLVGTSYEQYF. As DNA, the CDR3 is TGTGCCAGCAGCCTAGTGGGGACTAGCTACGAGCAGTACTTC. The chain is built from TRBV9 and TRBJ2-7; 8 bases agree with TRBD2. This CDR3 region has 14 residues. CDR1 and CDR2 from the germline V gene are SGDLS and YYNGEE. Trimming took 4 bases from V and 3 from J; bases not matched to a gene: 6.

Regarding this clone: Sequence at one end of the junction differs from germline and may be a read error. The chain couples TRBV18 to TRBJ2-7; 8 bases agree with TRBD1. This CDR3 has 16 amino acids. The germline V gene has CDR1 KGHSH and CDR2 LQKENI. CDR3 sequence (DNA): TGTGCCAGCTCAGTCCTGACAGGGGCCACCTCCAACGAGCAGTACTTC. Translating gives CASSVLTGATSNEQYF.

V usage is TRBV6-1 and J usage is TRBJ1-5, with no clear D. This CDR3 comprises 16 residues. Germline values: CDR1 MNHNS, CDR2 SASEGT. V shed 2 bases and J shed 5 bases, with 16 bases lying between them. The CDR3, as DNA: TGTGCCAGCAGTGAACCCCGGGTTAAAAAGGATCAGCCCCAGCATTTT. Amino acid sequence: CASSEPRVKKDQPQHF.

This clone was seen once. The V call is TRBV10-1, the J call TRBJ1-1; D might be TRBD1 (5 bases). With 0 bases removed from V and 11 bases from J, the gap between germline ends came to 13 bases. CDR1 is WNHNN and CDR2 is SYGVQD in the germline V gene (reference sequence). The CDR3 has 13 amino acids. CDR3 bases: TGCGCCAGCAGTGAGTCGGAGGGGCTGGGCGCTTTCTTT. Protein sequence: CASSESEGLGAFF.

A few counts support this clone. The chain combines TRBV14 with TRBJ1-4; D uncertain. The CDR3 totals 12 residues. Germline lookup yields CDR1 SGHDN and CDR2 FVKESK. V dropped 3 bases and J dropped 8 bases, with 7 bases sitting between them. The CDR3 DNA sequence: TGTGCCAGCAGCCACTTTCGGGAAAAACTGTTTTTT. Residues: CASSHFREKLFF.

The chain has TRBV27 and TRBJ2-7; tentative D call: TRBD1 (6 bases). The CDR3 runs 15 residues. The germline V and J ends were trimmed by 5 bases and 3 bases, with 17 bases remaining between them. From germline, CDR1 is MNHEY and CDR2 SMNVEV (reference sequence). The CDR3 region is CASSTSGQPNYEQYF. CDR3 bases: TGTGCCAGCAGTACCTCGGGACAACCTAACTACGAGCAGTACTTC.

CDR3 bases: TGTGCCATCAACAATGGACTTTCCTACGAGCAGTACTTC. Translation: CAINNGLSYEQYF. The chain employs TRBV10-3 and TRBJ2-7; possible D gene TRBD2, 5 bases. Germline V gives CDR1 ENHRY, CDR2 SYGVKD. The CDR3 has 13 residues. Trimming took 7 bases from V and 1 from J, leaving 11 bases between them.

V is TRBV7-6 and J is TRBJ2-1, with TRBD2 matching 15 bases. The CDR3 extends over 13 amino acids. Germline CDR1 SGHVS, CDR2 FNYEAQ. After removal of 5 bases from V and 14 bases from J, the junction contained 4 bases not matched to a gene. The CDR3 spells CASSPGLAGGEFF. DNA for the CDR3: TGTGCCAGCAGCCCAGGACTAGCGGGGGGGGAGTTCTTC.

The rearrangement links TRBV13 to TRBJ2-2; 7 bases align to TRBD1. Germline trimming cut 5 bases from V and 4 bases from J; bases unmatched to any gene: 10. Germline V gives CDR1 PRHDT, CDR2 FYEKMQ (reference sequence). The CDR3 is made up of 16 amino acids. CDR3 bases: TGTGCCAGCAGCCCCTACGGGGACAGCGGCACCGGGGAGCTGTTTTTT. Protein: CASSPYGDSGTGELFF.